The rows below give T cell receptor beta chains drawn from one sample of a study of T cells in tuberculosis. TCRdb's table, derived via immunoSEQ multiplex PCR, lists solely in-frame clones and lacks some. The sample includes about 43,000 clones, around 94% of them seen just once. The material sequenced was PBMCs. The receptors shown here come from a donor between 10 and 29 years old with latent tuberculosis or without tuberculosis infection. Some clones in this sample may be carry-over from other donors' samples. Both conserved end residues are part of each CDR3. Fields, in order: V gene, D gene, CDR3 length, J gene, clone size, CDR3 DNA, CDR3 protein. The D gene is left open where the match is weak. The size of a clone is reported for some rows only, either as once, few or many, or as a class for expanded clones.

>TRBV4-1|.|14|TRBJ1-2|.
TGCGCCAGCAGCCACCCAGGCAGGGCGGGAGGCTACACCTTC
CASSHPGRAGGYTF
>TRBV28|.|15|TRBJ1-2|.
TGTGCCAGCAGCTCTCCCCCCGGGACAATTTATGGCTACACCTTC
CASSSPPGTIYGYTF
>TRBV28|TRBD1|17|TRBJ1-1|.
TGTGCCAGCAGTTTATACCCCGGGACAGGGGATGACACTGAAGCTTTCTTT
CASSLYPGTGDDTEAFF
>TRBV7-2|.|14|TRBJ1-1|.
TGTGCCAGCAGCTTACAGGGAATTAACACTGAAGCTTTCTTT
CASSLQGINTEAFF
>TRBV4-3|TRBD1|16|TRBJ2-2|.
TGCGCCAGCAGCCAACGACAGGGATTAAACACCGGGGAGCTGTTTTTT
CASSQRQGLNTGELFF
>TRBV11-3|TRBD1|16|TRBJ1-1|.
TGTGCCAGCAGCCGGACAGGGGGCGGTGGGAACACTGAAGCTTTCTTT
CASSRTGGGGNTEAFF
>TRBV30|.|14|TRBJ2-2|.
TGTGCCTGGAGTGGGACAGCGAACACCGGGGAGCTGTTTTTT
CAWSGTANTGELFF
>TRBV7-2|.|14|TRBJ1-5|.
TGTGCCAGCAGCCCGGACAAGGGCAATCAGCCCCAGCATTTT
CASSPDKGNQPQHF
>TRBV7-3|.|13|TRBJ2-7|.
TGTGCCAGCAGCTTGGCCGCTTCCTACGAGCAGTACTTC
CASSLAASYEQYF
>TRBV5-1|TRBD1|16|TRBJ2-7|.
TGCGCCAGCAGCTTGGCCGGGGCAGGGGGTCCCTACGAGCAGTACTTC
CASSLAGAGGPYEQYF
>TRBV2|.|13|TRBJ1-2|.
TGTGCCAGCAGTGACGTTGCTAACTATGGCTACACCTTC
CASSDVANYGYTF
>TRBV28|.|14|TRBJ1-1|.
TGTGCCAGCAGTTTAGTGCAGGGGTCGACTGAAGCTTTCTTT
CASSLVQGSTEAFF
>TRBV5-1|TRBD2|17|TRBJ2-3|.
TGCGCCAGCAGCTTGGCCGCTAGCGGGAGTCTCGCAGATACGCAGTATTTT
CASSLAASGSLADTQYF
>TRBV19|TRBD1|16|TRBJ1-5|.
TGTGCCAGTAGTTTCCCCGGGACAGGGTTTAATCAGCCCCAGCATTTT
CASSFPGTGFNQPQHF
>TRBV9|.|17|TRBJ2-3|once
TGTGCCAGCAGCGTAGGGCCCTCGACTAGGCTCACAGATACGCAGTATTTT
CASSVGPSTRLTDTQYF
>TRBV19|.|16|TRBJ2-3|.
TGTGCCAGTAGTATGGCGGGAAAGCGGGTGGGAGATACGCAGTATTTT
CASSMAGKRVGDTQYF
>TRBV11-1|.|14|TRBJ2-7|.
TGTGCCAGCAGCTTAGGGCAGATTATCTACGAGCAGTACTTC
CASSLGQIIYEQYF
>TRBV5-1|.|15|TRBJ2-1|.
TGCGCCAGCAGCTTGACAGACCCCTTTAACAATGAGCAGTTCTTC
CASSLTDPFNNEQFF
>TRBV27|TRBD2|16|TRBJ2-3|.
TGTGCCAGCCGCAAACCTAGCGGGAGTTTCGCAGATACGCAGTATTTT
CASRKPSGSFADTQYF
>TRBV4-1|TRBD1|18|TRBJ1-2|.
TGCGCCAGCAGCCAAGATTACGCTCGTACAGGGGCGGACTATGGCTACACCTTC
CASSQDYARTGADYGYTF
>TRBV19|.|14|TRBJ2-5|once
TGTGCCAGTAGTATAGTAGGGGTGTCGGGGACCCAGTACTTC
CASSIVGVSGTQYF
>TRBV19|.|16|TRBJ2-2|few
TGTGCCAGTAGGTTTTTAGCCGGAACATATACCGAGGAGCTGTTTTTT
CASRFLAGTYTEELFF
>TRBV7-2|.|15|TRBJ1-4|.
TGTGCCAGCAGCCTTACAGGTGCAACTAATGAAAAACTGTTTTTT
CASSLTGATNEKLFF
>TRBV7-2|.|13|TRBJ1-2|.
TGTGCCAGCAGCTTAGGGAGCTACTATGGCTACACCTTC
CASSLGSYYGYTF
>TRBV2|.|11|TRBJ1-2|.
TGTGCCAGCGGCAGGGAGGGTGGCTACACCTTC
CASGREGGYTF